A single sample is the source of the 5 T cell receptor beta chains below, sequenced in a study of blood T cell repertoires in COVID-19. The repertoire was sequenced with immunoSEQ multiplex PCR; TCRdb's copy has only in-frame clones and lacks some. The table has more than 150,000 clones, roughly four fifths seen once. The sequencing sample was made of peripheral blood. The receptors stem from a woman in her thirties or forties with acute or convalescent COVID-19.

This clone showed up just once. The gene calls are TRBV6-5 and TRBJ2-7, with 13 nucleotides matching TRBD2. V was pared by 6 bases and J by 4 bases, with 6 bases of the junction left unmatched. The CDR3 sequence is 15 residues long. CDR1 MNHEY and CDR2 SVGAGI come from the germline V gene. The CDR3, as DNA: TGTGCCAGCAGCTCTAGACTAGCGGGAGGATACGAGCAGTACTTC. Translation: CASSSRLAGGYEQYF.

The chain uses TRBV6-5 and TRBJ2-1; D is perhaps TRBD2 (5 bases). V lost 5 bases, J lost 6 bases, and 17 bases lay in between. CDR1 MNHEY and CDR2 SVGAGI come from the germline V gene. The CDR3 runs to 15 residues. The chain's CDR3 is CASSRPETTSNEQFF. CDR3 nucleotides: TGTGCCAGCAGTCGGCCCGAGACTACCAGCAATGAGCAGTTCTTC.

The gene calls are TRBV5-4 and TRBJ2-3; TRBD2 aligns across 13 bases. V shed 3 bases, J shed 6 bases, and the junction held 7 bases outside the gene matches. This CDR3 is 16 amino acids long. Per germline, CDR1 SGHNT and CDR2 YYREEE (reference sequence). The DNA for the CDR3 is TGTGCCAGCAGCTCAAGACTAGCGGGAGGACGGGATACGCAGTATTTT. Its translation is CASSSRLAGGRDTQYF.

This clone came up many times. The J gene is TRBJ1-3, the V gene TRBV28; 9 bases agree with TRBD1. The CDR3 has 17 amino acids. V lost 3 bases, J lost 1 base, and 7 bases stayed unmatched. The germline CDR1 and CDR2 sequences are MDHEN and SYDVKM. This CDR3 reads CASSLTGGVSSGNTIYF. CDR3 nucleotides: TGTGCCAGCAGTTTGACAGGGGGGGTTTCGTCTGGAAACACCATATATTTT.

The V call is TRBV6-6, the J call TRBJ1-3, with TRBD1 identical over 8 bases. The CDR3 length is 14 residues. Trimming removed 6 bases from V and 4 bases from J; junction bases left unmatched: 5. CDR1 is MNHNY, CDR2 SVGAGI, per germline (reference sequence). This chain's CDR3 is CASRPTGEGNTIYF. CDR3 in DNA: TGTGCCAGCAGGCCGACAGGGGAAGGAAACACCATATATTTT.